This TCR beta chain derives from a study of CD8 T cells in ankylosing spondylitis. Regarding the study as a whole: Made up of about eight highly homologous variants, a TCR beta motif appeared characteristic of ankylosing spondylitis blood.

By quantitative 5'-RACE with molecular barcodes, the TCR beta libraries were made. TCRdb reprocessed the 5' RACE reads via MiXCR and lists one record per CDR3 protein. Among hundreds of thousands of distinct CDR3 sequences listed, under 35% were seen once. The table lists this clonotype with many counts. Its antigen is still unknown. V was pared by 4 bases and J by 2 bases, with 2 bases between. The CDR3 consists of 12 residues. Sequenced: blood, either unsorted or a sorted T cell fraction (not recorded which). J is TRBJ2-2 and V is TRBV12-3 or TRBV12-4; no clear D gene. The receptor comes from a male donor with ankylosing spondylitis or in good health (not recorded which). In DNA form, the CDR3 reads TGTGCCAGCAGTTACAACACCGGGGAGCTGTTTTTT. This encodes CASSYNTGELFF.